Each of the 11 T cell receptor beta chains below was sequenced from the same sample in a study of blood T cell repertoires in COVID-19. Profiling relied on immunoSEQ multiplex PCR, and the TCRdb table lists in-frame clones only, not all of them. The sample has over 120,000 clones, 65% to 85% seen once. The sequenced material came from peripheral blood. These receptors were collected from an older woman with acute or convalescent COVID-19.

The genes are TRBV9 and TRBJ2-1; D remains ambiguous. Per germline, CDR1 SGDLS and CDR2 YYNGEE. Trimming stripped 0 bases from V and 0 bases from J, with 10 bases between. The CDR3 consists of 16 residues. CDR3: CASSVGATRSYNEQFF. CDR3 nucleotides: TGTGCCAGCAGCGTAGGGGCTACCCGCTCCTACAATGAGCAGTTCTTC.

CDR3 in DNA: TGTGCCAGCAGCTCACCGGGACAGGGGAAGTACGAGCAGTACTTC. This translates into CASSSPGQGKYEQYF. V is TRBV7-8 and J is TRBJ2-7, with 10 positions matching TRBD1. The CDR3 is made up of 15 amino acids. Germline V gene sequence: CDR1 SGHVS, CDR2 FQNEAQ. V shed 4 bases and J 4 bases; nucleotides not matched to a gene: 7. The full variable domain, its missing parts supplied by reference TRBV7-8 and TRBJ2-7, is GAGVSQSPRYKVAKRGQDVALRCDPISGHVSLFWYQQALGQGPEFLTYFQNEAQLDKSGLPSDRFFAERPEGSVSTLKIQRTQQEDSAVYLCASSSPGQGKYEQYFGPGTRLTVT.

This sequence joins TRBV10-1 and TRBJ1-2; no clear D. CDR3 length equals 12 residues. Germline V gene sequence: CDR1 WNHNN, CDR2 SYGVQD (reference sequence). V shed 6 bases and J shed 4 bases, with 9 bases lying between them. The CDR3: CASRAPGYGYTF. The CDR3 DNA reads as TGCGCCAGCAGGGCACCTGGCTATGGCTACACCTTC.

The CDR3 reads CATSDATGRHGYTF. The CDR3, as DNA: TGTGCCACCAGTGATGCGACAGGGCGCCATGGCTACACCTTC. The chain recombines TRBV24-1 with TRBJ1-2; 7 bases map to TRBD1. Germline V gene data show CDR1 as KGHDR and CDR2 as SFDVKD. This CDR3 contains 14 residues. The J segment lost 6 bases and the V segment lost 3 bases, leaving 6 bases of the junction unmatched.

This clone has more than one count but fewer than ten. J is TRBJ1-2 and V is TRBV28, with 7 bases aligning to TRBD1. The CDR3 is made up of 14 amino acids. V trimming: 4 bases; J trimming: 7 bases; junction bases outside the gene matches: 9. From germline, CDR1 is MDHEN and CDR2 SYDVKM. Written as DNA, the CDR3 is TGTGCCAGCAGTTCAACAGGGGTTCGAACTGGCTACACCTTC. This gives the protein CASSSTGVRTGYTF.

This chain links TRBV25-1 with TRBJ2-7; 9 nucleotides agree with TRBD1. V was clipped by 4 bases and J by 3 bases; unmatched bases: 4. Germline CDR1 and CDR2: MGHDK and SYGVNS. CDR3 length: 14 residues. The CDR3 region has the DNA TGTGCCAGCAGTGCTTGGACAGGGGACTACGAGCAGTACTTC. Amino acid sequence: CASSAWTGDYEQYF.

This chain joins TRBV5-6 and TRBJ2-1; TRBD2 is a possible D gene (6 bases). Trimming removed 4 bases at V and 3 bases at J, with 14 bases between. CDR1 SGHDT and CDR2 YYEEEE come from the germline V gene. This CDR3 comprises 15 residues. The CDR3 DNA is TGTGCCAGCAGCCAAGGGTGGACTAACTACAATGAGCAGTTCTTC. Encoded protein: CASSQGWTNYNEQFF.

The chain is built from TRBV7-7 and TRBJ2-3; D is perhaps TRBD1 (5 bases). Trimming cost V 1 base and J 1 base, with 9 bases left between them. The CDR3 runs to 15 residues. Germline V gene sequence: CDR1 SSHAT, CDR2 FNYEAQ (reference sequence). The CDR3 DNA sequence: TGTGCCAGCAGCTTAGGGCTAGGGGGCACAGATACGCAGTATTTT. This encodes CASSLGLGGTDTQYF.

In its sample, this clone was seen a few times. This chain connects TRBV2 to TRBJ1-2, with TRBD1 matching over 7 bases. The germline gives CDR1 SNHLY, CDR2 FYNNEI. The CDR3 length is 13 residues. Trimming cost V 8 bases and J 2 bases; bases outside gene matches: 5. CDR3 coding DNA: TGTGCCAGCGGTCAGGGACAGAACTATGGCTACACCTTC. Translating gives CASGQGQNYGYTF. Using reference TRBV2 and TRBJ1-2 for the parts outside the CDR3, the full variable domain is EPEVTQTPSHQVTQMGQEVILRCVPISNHLYFYWYRQILGQKVEFLVSFYNNEISEKSEIFDDQFSVERPDGSNFTLKIRSTKLEDSAMYFCASGQGQNYGYTFGSGTRLTVV.

This chain links TRBV7-9 with TRBJ2-7; D is unclear. V was trimmed by 5 bases and J by 4 bases, leaving 9 bases between them. CDR1 is SEHNR and CDR2 is FQNEAQ in the germline V gene (reference sequence). This CDR3 comprises 12 residues. CDR3 loop: CASSPTTYEQYF. Here the CDR3 DNA reads TGTGCCAGCAGCCCTACTACTTACGAGCAGTACTTC.

This clone was seen just once. The chain couples TRBV28 to TRBJ2-7; 8 nucleotides align to TRBD1. J lost 7 bases, V lost 2 bases, and 4 bases had no gene match. This CDR3 contains 13 residues. The germline gives CDR1 MDHEN, CDR2 SYDVKM. The CDR3 sequence: CASSLGTGLEQYF. The CDR3 region has the DNA TGTGCCAGCAGTTTAGGGACAGGCCTGGAGCAGTACTTC.